The rows below give T cell receptor beta chains drawn from one sample of a study of T cells in Graves' hyperthyroidism and ophthalmopathy. TCRdb reprocessed the multiplex PCR reads with MiXCR, giving one entry per CDR3 protein. This table holds about 720,000 distinct CDR3 sequences, less than 20% found once. Sequencing was carried out using blood. All receptors derive from a man in his late teens or twenties with Graves' hyperthyroidism. Both conserved end residues are part of each CDR3. D genes are given only for firm matches. Rows give clone size only sometimes, using once, few, many, or a class for an expanded clone.

CDR3: CASRAEINNQPQHF
DNA: TGTGCCAGCAGGGCCGAGATCAACAATCAGCCCCAGCATTTT
D: -
size: many
J: TRBJ1-5
V: TRBV2
length: 14

CDR3: CASSIPGQGSGNTIYF
DNA: TGTGCCAGTAGTATCCCGGGACAGGGCTCTGGAAACACCATATATTTT
D: TRBD1
size: -
J: TRBJ1-3
V: TRBV19
length: 16

CDR3: CASIHVGSHEQFF
DNA: TGTGCCAGCATCCATGTAGGGAGCCATGAGCAGTTCTTC
D: -
size: few
J: TRBJ2-1
V: TRBV6-1
length: 13

CDR3: CASSFPRETQYF
DNA: TGTGCCAGCAGCTTTCCTAGAGAGACCCAGTACTTC
D: -
size: many
J: TRBJ2-5
V: TRBV7-2
length: 12

CDR3: CATSRDYGYTF
DNA: TGTGCCACTTCGAGGGACTATGGCTACACCTTC
D: -
size: -
J: TRBJ1-2
V: TRBV7-2
length: 11

CDR3: CASSIRRPGDNEQFF
DNA: TGTGCCAGCAGCATAAGGCGGCCAGGGGACAATGAGCAGTTCTTC
D: -
size: -
J: TRBJ2-1
V: TRBV12-3/TRBV12-4
length: 15

CDR3: CASGQGQLYEQYF
DNA: TGTGCCAGCGGGCAGGGACAACTCTACGAGCAGTACTTC
D: -
size: few
J: TRBJ2-7
V: TRBV6-1
length: 13

CDR3: CASSDRLAGGEQYF
DNA: TGTGCCAGCAGTGACCGCCTAGCGGGAGGCGAGCAGTACTTC
D: TRBD2
size: many
J: TRBJ2-7
V: TRBV2
length: 14

CDR3: CAWSVRQGVPNYEQYF
DNA: TGTGCCTGGAGTGTACGACAGGGGGTACCTAACTACGAGCAGTACTTC
D: TRBD1
size: few
J: TRBJ2-7
V: TRBV30
length: 16

CDR3: CASSAGVRAEDTQYF
DNA: TGTGCCAGCAGCGCGGGAGTAAGGGCTGAAGATACGCAGTATTTT
D: -
size: many
J: TRBJ2-3
V: TRBV9
length: 15

CDR3: CASSEEGYYEQYF
DNA: TGTGCCAGCAGTGAAGAGGGGTACTACGAGCAGTACTTC
D: -
size: -
J: TRBJ2-7
V: TRBV6-1
length: 13

CDR3: CASYGQDNTEAFF
DNA: TGTGCCAGCTACGGGCAGGACAACACTGAAGCTTTCTTT
D: -
size: many
J: TRBJ1-1
V: TRBV7-9
length: 13

CDR3: CASTGKNTNTEAFF
DNA: TGTGCCAGCACGGGCAAAAATACGAACACTGAAGCTTTCTTT
D: -
size: many
J: TRBJ1-1
V: TRBV6-1
length: 14